This T cell receptor (beta chain) was found in a study of blood T cell repertoires in COVID-19. Study details: Sites in the United States, Italy and Spain provided acute and convalescent COVID-19 samples.

In the study's own analysis: It was from reference gene primer amplification that nucleated cell counts were estimated. Produced via immunoSEQ multiplex PCR; TCRdb's table is partial and in-frame only. That table furnishes V, J and clone size, whereas the DNA furnished D and trimming. The repertoire holds roughly 200,000 clones, 70% to 90% seen once, with approximately 5.1% in the top ten. Germline V gene lookup returns CDR1 SGHRS and CDR2 YFSETQ. V lost 0 bases and J 8 bases, leaving 14 bases between the germline ends. This CDR3 is 14 amino acids long. This rearrangement joins TRBV5-1 to TRBJ1-1; the D gene is possibly TRBD1 (5 bases). Material: peripheral blood. This clonotype was sampled from a woman in her 70s with active or convalescent COVID-19. The CDR3 DNA follows: TGCGCCAGCAGCTTGGGGAGGGACGGTGGGGAAGCTTTCTTT. This encodes CASSLGRDGGEAFF.